This record looks at one T cell receptor (beta chain) sequence and its context. The target antigen is unknown. This record belongs to a study of blood T cells in healthy people across ages. Points from the study as a whole: A strong correlation was seen between TCR beta diversity and naive T cell percentage.

Using a J-beta primer mix together with a sample-barcoded 5' primer, a second PCR was run for roughly 6 to 12 cycles. TCRdb analysed the 5' RACE reads with MiXCR anew, one entry per CDR3 protein. The data show 850,000 to 1,300,000 distinct CDR3 sequences, with more than 35% seen just once and approximately 17% held by the top ten. The sequence derives from a woman aged 55-70 years in good health. What was sequenced was blood.

CDR3: CASSLSHIAGSSYNEQFF. For the CDR3, the DNA is TGTGCCAGCAGTTTATCCCATATAGCGGGGAGCTCCTACAATGAGCAGTTCTTC. This chain joins TRBV28 and TRBJ2-1, with TRBD2 matching 8 bases. CDR1 MDHEN and CDR2 SYDVKM come from the germline V gene. The CDR3 is 18 amino acids. V shed 1 base, J shed 0 bases, and the junction held 8 bases outside the gene matches.